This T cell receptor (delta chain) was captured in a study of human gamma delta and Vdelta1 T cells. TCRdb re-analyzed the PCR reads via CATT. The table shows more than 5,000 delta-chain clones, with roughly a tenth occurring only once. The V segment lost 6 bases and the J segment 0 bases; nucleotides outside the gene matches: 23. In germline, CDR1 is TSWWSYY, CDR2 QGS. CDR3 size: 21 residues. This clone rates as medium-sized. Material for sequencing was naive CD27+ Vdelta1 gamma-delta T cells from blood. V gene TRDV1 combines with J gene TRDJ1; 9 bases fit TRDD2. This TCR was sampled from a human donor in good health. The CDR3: CALGPKRLPTNRILNTDKLIF. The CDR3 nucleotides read TGTGCTCTTGGACCCAAACGCCTTCCTACAAATAGGATATTAAACACCGATAAACTCATCTTT.